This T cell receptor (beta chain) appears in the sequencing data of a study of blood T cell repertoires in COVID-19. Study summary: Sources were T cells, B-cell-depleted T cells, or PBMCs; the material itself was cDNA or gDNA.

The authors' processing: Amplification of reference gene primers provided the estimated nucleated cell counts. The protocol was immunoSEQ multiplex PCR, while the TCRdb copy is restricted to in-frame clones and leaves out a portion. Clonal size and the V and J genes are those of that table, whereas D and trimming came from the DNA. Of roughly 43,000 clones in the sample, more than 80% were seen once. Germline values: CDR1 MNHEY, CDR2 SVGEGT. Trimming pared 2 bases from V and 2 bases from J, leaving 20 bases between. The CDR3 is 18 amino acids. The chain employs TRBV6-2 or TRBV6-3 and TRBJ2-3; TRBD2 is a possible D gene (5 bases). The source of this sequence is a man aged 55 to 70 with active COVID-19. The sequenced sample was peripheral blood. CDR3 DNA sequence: TGTGCCAGCAGTTACGGGTTTCTCGGGGTCGAGCTCACAGATACGCAGTATTTT. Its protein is CASSYGFLGVELTDTQYF.